A single sample gave rise to the 25 T cell receptor beta chains below, sequenced in a study of blood T cells in healthy people across ages. For the second PCR, which ran for about 6 to 11 cycles, a sample-barcoded 5' primer and a J-beta primer mix were used. Each CDR3 protein is one row after TCRdb ran MiXCR on the 5' RACE reads. The data hold hundreds of thousands of distinct CDR3 sequences, with under 30% observed a single time. This sample also appeared in a second study, on T cells of mothers and their children.

The specimen was blood. These receptors all come from a boy younger than 18 in good health.

The rearrangement links TRBV5-1 to TRBJ2-1; D is uncertain. CDR3 length: 16 residues. Trimming left V 5 bases short and J 1 base short, with 16 bases between. The germline V gene encodes CDR1 SGHRS and CDR2 YFSETQ. This CDR3 is CASRYASGRSYNEQFF. The CDR3 nucleotides are TGCGCCAGCAGGTACGCCTCTGGCAGGTCCTACAATGAGCAGTTCTTC.

Only one count was recorded for this clonotype. The chain has TRBV6-7 and TRBJ1-2, with TRBD1 matching 8 bases. TRBV6-7 is annotated as an ORF whose role is uncertain. The trim removed 5 bases at V and 4 bases at J, leaving 9 bases unmatched. This CDR3 region has 15 residues. CDR3 residues: CASSGQGQGIYGYTF. CDR3 DNA: TGTGCCAGCAGTGGACAGGGTCAGGGGATCTATGGCTACACCTTC.

V and J are TRBV30 and TRBJ2-6; a possible D gene is TRBD2 (5 bases). The CDR3 consists of 13 residues. Per the germline V gene, CDR1 is GTSNPN and CDR2 is SVGIG (reference sequence). V was cut by 5 bases and J by 2 bases, with 7 bases left in between. CDR3 sequence reads: CAWPGAGANVLTF. The CDR3, as DNA: TGTGCCTGGCCCGGGGCTGGGGCCAACGTCCTGACTTTC.

The chain joins TRBV29-1 to TRBJ2-7; maybe TRBD2 (5 bases). Germline loops: CDR1 SQVTM, CDR2 ANQGSEA. The CDR3 is made up of 14 amino acids. V was shortened by 6 bases and J by 7 bases, with 22 bases between the two germline ends. The CDR3 is CSVDGLFGQREQYF. CDR3 sequence (DNA): TGCAGCGTAGACGGACTCTTCGGCCAGAGGGAGCAGTACTTC.

In its sample, this clonotype was seen a few times. V gene TRBV7-2 combines with J gene TRBJ2-4, with 7 bases aligning to TRBD2. Germline-derived CDR1 and CDR2 are SGHTA and FQGNSA. The ends lost 1 base at V and 6 bases at J; junction bases unmatched: 6. The length of the CDR3 is 15 residues. The CDR3 nucleotides are TGTGCCAGCAGCTTAGATATGGGCGGGGGAAACATTCAGTACTTC. It encodes CASSLDMGGGNIQYF.

In regard to this clonotype: A junction boundary mismatches the germline segment, possibly from a read error. This chain joins TRBV29-1 and TRBJ2-1; D not resolved. From germline, CDR1 is SQVTM and CDR2 ANQGSEA. The CDR3 spans 14 residues. CDR3 protein: CSGRSPISYNEQFF. The CDR3 DNA sequence: TGCAGCGGTCGGAGCCCCATTTCCTACAATGAGCAATTCTTC.

The rearrangement uses TRBV5-1 and TRBJ1-1; 7 nucleotides line up with TRBD1. This CDR3 is 14 amino acids long. With 0 bases clipped from V and 5 bases from J, the junction kept 4 bases outside the gene matches. CDR1 and CDR2 from the germline V gene are SGHRS and YFSETQ. The CDR3 sequence: CASSLDRGWTEAFF. CDR3 nucleotide sequence: TGCGCCAGCAGCTTGGACAGGGGCTGGACTGAAGCTTTCTTT.

The table lists this clonotype with a few counts. The rearrangement joins TRBV29-1 to TRBJ1-2; the match to TRBD1 covers 9 bases. This CDR3 spans 11 amino acids. The germline V gene encodes CDR1 SQVTM and CDR2 ANQGSEA. V shed 8 bases and J 5 bases; nucleotides not matched to a gene: 3. CDR3 DNA sequence: TGCAGCTCCGGGACAGGGTATGGCTACACCTTC. Translated: CSSGTGYGYTF.

The CDR3: CASSSQGNWLDTQHF. In DNA, the CDR3 is TGTGCCAGCAGCTCCCAGGGGAACTGGTTAGATACGCAGCATTTT. V and J are TRBV7-3 and TRBJ2-3, with a tentative D call TRBD1 (6 bases). The better agreement between TRBJ1-5 and the DNA end casts doubt on the J call. The CDR3 is made up of 15 amino acids. Germline V CDR1 and CDR2: SGHTA, FQGTGA.

This clonotype was seen a handful of times. The chain carries TRBV12-3 or TRBV12-4 and TRBJ2-7; 7 positions match TRBD1. This CDR3 is 12 amino acids long. V dropped 10 bases and J dropped 4; count of bases not matched to a gene: 7. The CDR3 region has the DNA TGTGCCACAGGGGACAGCCCATACGAGCAGTACTTC. It is translated as CATGDSPYEQYF.

This clonotype was counted between two and nine times. This chain links TRBV7-2 with TRBJ1-2; D is unclear. The CDR3 spans 14 residues. With 1 base removed from V and 4 bases from J, the gap between germline ends came to 10 bases. The V gene's germline CDR1 is SGHTA and CDR2 FQGNSA. CDR3 protein: CASSLGPAAYGYTF. CDR3 DNA: TGTGCCAGCAGCTTAGGCCCTGCGGCCTATGGCTACACCTTC.

This clonotype has a handful of counts. The chain couples TRBV20-1 to TRBJ2-7; 7 bases fit TRBD2. V was pared by 3 bases and J by 2 bases, with 7 bases of the junction left unmatched. This CDR3 contains 14 residues. The V gene's germline CDR1 is DFQATT and CDR2 SNEGSKA (reference sequence). CDR3 region: CSASVLRGTYEQYF. The CDR3 DNA sequence: TGCAGTGCTAGTGTTCTGCGGGGGACCTACGAGCAGTACTTC.

The V gene is TRBV7-2, the J gene TRBJ1-4; tentatively, D is TRBD1 (5 bases). Looked up from germline, CDR1 is SGHTA and CDR2 is FQGNSA. The CDR3 loop spans 15 amino acids. The V end was cut by 3 bases, the J end by 3 bases, with 11 bases between. CDR3 in DNA: TGTGCCAGCAGCTTTAAAAGGGGTTCTAATGAAAAACTGTTTTTT. It is translated as CASSFKRGSNEKLFF.

V and J are TRBV9 and TRBJ1-2, with 7 positions matching TRBD1. CDR3 length: 15 residues. CDR1 and CDR2 (germline): SGDLS, YYNGEE. V was clipped by 3 bases and J by 4 bases; unmatched bases: 9. CDR3 sequence: CASSGNRGRGYGYTF. CDR3 sequence (DNA): TGTGCCAGCAGCGGAAACAGGGGCCGGGGCTATGGCTACACCTTC.

This clonotype occurred a few times. The rearrangement uses TRBV19 and TRBJ2-3; D possibly corresponds to TRBD2 (6 bases). Germline V gene lookup returns CDR1 LNHDA and CDR2 SQIVND (reference sequence). V gave up 1 base and J gave up 3 bases, with 11 bases separating them. The CDR3 is 15 residues long. Written as DNA, the CDR3 is TGTGCCAGTAGTATAGCGGGAGTCGAGACAGATACGCAGTATTTT. Residues: CASSIAGVETDTQYF.

This clonotype was observed a few times. This chain uses TRBV3-1 with TRBJ2-5; 10 bases match TRBD2. V trimming: 3 bases; J trimming: 4 bases; junction bases outside the gene matches: 5. Germline lookup yields CDR1 LGHDT and CDR2 YNNKEL (reference sequence). CDR3 length: 15 residues. CDR3: CASSHPSGGLETQYF. In nucleotides, the CDR3 is TGTGCCAGCAGCCATCCTAGCGGGGGATTAGAGACCCAGTACTTC.

The rearrangement uses TRBV20-1 and TRBJ2-1, with 8 nucleotides matching TRBD1. The J call may be mistaken, given a closer DNA end match to TRBJ2-7. Germline loops: CDR1 DFQATT, CDR2 SNEGSKA (reference sequence). The CDR3 runs 16 residues. CDR3 sequence (DNA): TGCAGTGCTAGTGATCCTGGACAGGGTTACTTCTACGAGCAGTACTTC. Residues: CSASDPGQGYFYEQYF.

J is TRBJ2-7 and V is TRBV28; 11 nucleotides match TRBD1. CDR1 is MDHEN and CDR2 is SYDVKM in the germline V gene. J was trimmed by 1 base and V by 3 bases; bases with no gene match: 14. This CDR3 comprises 19 residues. CDR3 nucleotide sequence: TGTGCCAGCAGTTTCCCGACCGGGACAGGGGGATTAAGGTCCTACGAGCAGTACTTC. The encoded protein is CASSFPTGTGGLRSYEQYF.

The V call is TRBV5-1, the J call TRBJ1-4; D is ambiguous. The CDR3 loop spans 15 amino acids. Per the germline V gene, CDR1 is SGHRS and CDR2 is YFSETQ. The V and J ends lost 3 bases and 6 bases respectively, with 15 bases between them. The CDR3 spells CASSSGRAGDEKLFF. CDR3 coding DNA: TGCGCCAGCAGCTCGGGTCGGGCAGGAGATGAAAAACTGTTTTTT. Full variable domain (remainder filled in from reference TRBV5-1 and TRBJ1-4): KAGVTQTPRYLIKTRGQQVTLSCSPISGHRSVSWYQQTPGQGLQFLFEYFSETQRNKGNFPGRFSGRQFSNSRSEMNVSTLELGDSALYLCASSSGRAGDEKLFFGSGTQLSVL.

This clonotype came up a few times. The rearrangement uses TRBV7-6 and TRBJ1-4, with a weak D call TRBD1 (6 bases). The CDR3 runs to 15 residues. CDR1 and CDR2 (germline): SGHVS, FNYEAQ. The germline V and J ends were trimmed by 5 bases and 7 bases, with 17 bases remaining between them. CDR3 coding DNA: TGTGCCAGCAGCCAACCAGCAGGGGCCGGTGAAAAACTGTTTTTT. It yields the protein CASSQPAGAGEKLFF.

The CDR3 coding sequence is TGTGCCAGCAGCTTATCTCCGGGGGGGCCAAGGAATGAGCAGTTCTTC. This encodes CASSLSPGGPRNEQFF. This chain links TRBV11-2 with TRBJ2-1; TRBD2 matches 8 bases. This CDR3 comprises 16 residues. The V gene end was trimmed by 2 bases and the J gene end by 7 bases; junction bases not matched to a gene: 10. Per the germline V gene, CDR1 is SGHAT and CDR2 is FQNNGV. The full variable domain, with the rest looked up from reference TRBV11-2 and TRBJ2-1, is EAGVAQSPRYKIIEKRQSVAFWCNPISGHATLYWYQQILGQGPKLLIQFQNNGVVDDSQLPKDRFSAERLKGVDSTLKIQPAKLEDSAVYLCASSLSPGGPRNEQFFGPGTRLTVL.

The V and J genes are TRBV27 and TRBJ2-4, with TRBD2 as a possible D gene (6 bases). The CDR3 covers 17 residues. Trimming shortened V by 5 bases and J by 2 bases, and 19 bases separated the two germline ends. CDR1 and CDR2 from the germline V gene are MNHEY and SMNVEV (reference sequence). This chain's CDR3 is CASSPDPRGSSKNIQYF. The CDR3 DNA is TGTGCCAGCAGTCCCGACCCCCGGGGGTCTTCCAAAAACATTCAGTACTTC.

This chain joins TRBV5-1 and TRBJ2-5; 9 bases match TRBD1. Germline loops: CDR1 SGHRS, CDR2 YFSETQ. CDR3 length: 15 amino acids. Trimming cost V 4 bases and J 5 bases; bases outside gene matches: 9. The CDR3: CASSPGTGMLETQYF. The CDR3, as DNA: TGCGCCAGCAGCCCAGGGACAGGGATGTTGGAGACCCAGTACTTC.

This clonotype was seen a few times. This chain links TRBV7-9 with TRBJ2-1, with 7 bases matching TRBD1. Germline V gives CDR1 SEHNR, CDR2 FQNEAQ (reference sequence). V was pared by 2 bases and J by 6 bases, with 7 bases of the junction left unmatched. This CDR3 region has 15 residues. This chain's CDR3 is CASSLYDRAPNEQFF. CDR3 bases: TGTGCCAGCAGCTTATACGACAGGGCTCCCAATGAGCAGTTCTTC.

The J gene is TRBJ2-5, the V gene TRBV6-2 or TRBV6-3, with D possibly matching TRBD1 (6 bases). Germline V gene sequence: CDR1 MNHEY, CDR2 SVGEGT. With 5 bases removed from V and 6 bases from J, the gap between germline ends came to 19 bases. CDR3 length: 15 residues. The CDR3 spells CASSRQDSTRKTQYF. CDR3 DNA: TGTGCCAGCAGTAGACAGGACTCCACCCGGAAGACCCAGTACTTC.